These 9 T cell receptor beta chains came from one sample sequenced in a study of blood T cells in healthy people across ages. For the second PCR, which ran for 7 to 11 cycles, a sample-barcoded 5' primer and a J-beta primer mix were used. TCRdb reanalysed the 5' RACE reads using MiXCR and keeps one entry per CDR3 protein. The sample records 1.8 million or so distinct CDR3 sequences, about 39% being singletons. Input material: blood. The source of these receptors is a human donor in good health.

The rearrangement links TRBV6-2 or TRBV6-3 to TRBJ2-5; TRBD2 agrees at 8 bases. Trimming removed 5 bases from V and 5 bases from J; junction bases left unmatched: 10. The CDR3 is made up of 15 amino acids. CDR1 MNHEY and CDR2 SVGEGT come from the germline V gene. In nucleotides, the CDR3 is TGTGCCAGCAGTCGCGCGGGACTAGGGTTGGAGACCCAGTACTTC. Protein sequence: CASSRAGLGLETQYF.

The chain carries TRBV6-2 or TRBV6-3 and TRBJ2-1; D call uncertain. The CDR3 totals 12 residues. Per the germline V gene, CDR1 is MNHEY and CDR2 is SVGEGT. V was pared by 8 bases and J by 7 bases, with 12 bases between. This chain's CDR3 is CASQWGQNEQFF. CDR3 nucleotide sequence: TGTGCCAGCCAATGGGGTCAGAATGAGCAGTTCTTC.

In nucleotides, the CDR3 is TGCAGTGCTAGCCCGGGGGGCCTTACAGATACGCAGTATTTT. Translation gives CSASPGGLTDTQYF. The rearrangement joins TRBV20-1 to TRBJ2-3, with D possibly matching TRBD2 (7 bases). CDR3 length: 14 amino acids. Trimming pared 3 bases from V and 3 bases from J, leaving 13 bases between. Germline V gene lookup returns CDR1 DFQATT and CDR2 SNEGSKA (reference sequence).

The chain recombines TRBV7-9 with TRBJ1-1; 7 nucleotides agree with TRBD1. The V gene end was trimmed by 5 bases and the J gene end by 3 bases; junction bases not matched to a gene: 3. The CDR3 runs 13 residues. CDR1 and CDR2 from the germline V gene are SEHNR and FQNEAQ (reference sequence). CDR3 region: CASSDRADTEAFF. For the CDR3, the DNA is TGTGCCAGCAGCGACAGGGCTGACACTGAAGCTTTCTTT. The full variable domain, completed using reference TRBV7-9 and TRBJ1-1, is DTGVSQNPRHKITKRGQNVTFRCDPISEHNRLYWYRQTLGQGPEFLTYFQNEAQLEKSRLLSDRFSAERPKGSFSTLEIQRTEQGDSAMYLCASSDRADTEAFFGQGTRLTVV.

This clonotype was counted only a few times. This chain links TRBV7-2 with TRBJ2-1; TRBD1 is a possible D gene (5 bases). The V gene lost 3 bases and the J gene lost 10 bases, with 10 bases spanning the gap. This CDR3 has 12 amino acids. CDR1 is SGHTA and CDR2 is FQGNSA in the germline V gene. The CDR3 spells CASSFWGGEQFF. CDR3 nucleotides: TGTGCCAGCAGCTTTTGGGGCGGCGAGCAGTTCTTC.

This clonotype was detected a few times. Written as DNA, the CDR3 is TGCAGTGCTAGAGTCGCGGCTAGCGCGTCCTACAATGAGCAGTTCTTC. Translated, it gives CSARVAASASYNEQFF. The chain joins TRBV20-1 to TRBJ2-1; tentatively, D is TRBD2 (6 bases). CDR1 is DFQATT and CDR2 is SNEGSKA in the germline V gene (reference sequence). V was cut by 1 base and J by 1 base, with 14 bases left in between. The CDR3 totals 16 residues.

This clonotype occurred a few times. CDR3 protein: CASSLGRRQGDIQYF. The DNA of the CDR3 is TGTGCCAGCAGCTTAGGACGTAGGCAGGGGGACATTCAGTACTTC. The chain links TRBV7-2 to TRBJ2-5, with 7 bases matching TRBD1. The tail of the sequence fits TRBJ2-4 better, so the J call may be wrong. The V gene's germline CDR1 is SGHTA and CDR2 FQGNSA. CDR3 length: 15 residues.

The chain has TRBV5-1 and TRBJ1-5; the match to TRBD1 covers 7 bases. Germline CDR1 SGHRS, CDR2 YFSETQ. V lost 5 bases and J lost 4; bases outside the gene matches: 9. The CDR3 spans 15 residues. The CDR3 sequence: CASSEQGFVNQPQHF. As DNA, the CDR3 is TGCGCCAGCAGTGAACAGGGGTTTGTTAATCAGCCCCAGCATTTT.

The chain has TRBV4-3 and TRBJ2-7; either TRBD1 or TRBD2 may supply D (6 bases each). The germline V and J ends were trimmed by 4 bases and 4 bases, with 17 bases remaining between them. The length of the CDR3 is 15 residues. The germline gives CDR1 LGHNA, CDR2 YSLEER. CDR3 loop: CASSPDWGAVYEQYF. The CDR3 bases are TGCGCCAGCAGCCCCGACTGGGGGGCTGTATACGAGCAGTACTTC.